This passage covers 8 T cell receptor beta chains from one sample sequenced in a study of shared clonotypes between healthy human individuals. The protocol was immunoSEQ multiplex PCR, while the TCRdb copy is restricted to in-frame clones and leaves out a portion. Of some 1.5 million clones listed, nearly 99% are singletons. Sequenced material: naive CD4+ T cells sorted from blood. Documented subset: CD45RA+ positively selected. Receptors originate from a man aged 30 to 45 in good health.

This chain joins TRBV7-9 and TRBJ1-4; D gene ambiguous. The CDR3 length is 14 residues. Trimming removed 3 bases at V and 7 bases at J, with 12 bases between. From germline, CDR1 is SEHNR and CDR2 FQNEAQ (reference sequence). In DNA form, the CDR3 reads TGTGCCAGCAGCTTCGGTCAGTCCCCTGAAAAACTGTTTTTT. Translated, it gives CASSFGQSPEKLFF.

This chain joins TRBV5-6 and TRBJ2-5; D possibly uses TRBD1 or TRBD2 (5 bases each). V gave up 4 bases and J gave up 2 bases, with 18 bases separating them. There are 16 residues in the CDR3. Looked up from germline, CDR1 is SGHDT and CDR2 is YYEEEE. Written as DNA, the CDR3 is TGTGCCAGCAGCCGGGAACAGGAGTTAGTTCAAGAGACCCAGTACTTC. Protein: CASSREQELVQETQYF.

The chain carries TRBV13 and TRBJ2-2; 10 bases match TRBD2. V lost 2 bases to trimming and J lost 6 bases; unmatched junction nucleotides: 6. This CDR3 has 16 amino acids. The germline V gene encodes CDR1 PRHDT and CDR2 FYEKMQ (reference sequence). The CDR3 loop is CASSLLPSGSPGELFF. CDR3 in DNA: TGTGCCAGCAGCTTATTGCCTAGCGGGAGTCCCGGGGAGCTGTTTTTT.

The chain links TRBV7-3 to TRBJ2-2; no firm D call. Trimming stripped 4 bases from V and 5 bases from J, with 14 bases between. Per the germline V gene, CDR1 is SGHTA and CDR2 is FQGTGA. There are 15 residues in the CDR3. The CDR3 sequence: CASSSSRLGTGELFF. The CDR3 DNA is TGTGCCAGCAGCTCCTCCCGACTGGGTACCGGGGAGCTGTTTTTT.

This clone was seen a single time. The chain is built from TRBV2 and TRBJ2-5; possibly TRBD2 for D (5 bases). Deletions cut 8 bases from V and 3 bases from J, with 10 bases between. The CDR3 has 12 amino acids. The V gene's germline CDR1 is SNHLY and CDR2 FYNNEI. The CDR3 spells CASRADEETQYF. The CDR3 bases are TGTGCCAGCCGAGCGGACGAAGAGACCCAGTACTTC.

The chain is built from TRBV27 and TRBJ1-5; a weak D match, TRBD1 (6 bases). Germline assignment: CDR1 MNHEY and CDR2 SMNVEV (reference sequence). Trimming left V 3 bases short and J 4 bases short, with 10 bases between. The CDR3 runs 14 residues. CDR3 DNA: TGTGCCAGCAGTTTCATAGGGGGGAATCAGCCCCAGCATTTT. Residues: CASSFIGGNQPQHF.

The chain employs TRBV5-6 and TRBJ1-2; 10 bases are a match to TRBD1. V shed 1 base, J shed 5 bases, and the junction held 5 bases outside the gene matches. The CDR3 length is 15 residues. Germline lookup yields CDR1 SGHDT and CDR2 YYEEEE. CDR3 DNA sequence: TGTGCCAGCAGCTTGAGACAGGGGGCCTGGTATGGCTACACCTTC. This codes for CASSLRQGAWYGYTF.

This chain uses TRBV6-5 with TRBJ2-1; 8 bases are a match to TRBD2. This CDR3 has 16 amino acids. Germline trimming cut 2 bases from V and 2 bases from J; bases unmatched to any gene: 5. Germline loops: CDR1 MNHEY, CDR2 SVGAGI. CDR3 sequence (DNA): TGTGCCAGCAGTTACGCAGGACTAGCTACCTACAATGAGCAGTTCTTC. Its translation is CASSYAGLATYNEQFF.